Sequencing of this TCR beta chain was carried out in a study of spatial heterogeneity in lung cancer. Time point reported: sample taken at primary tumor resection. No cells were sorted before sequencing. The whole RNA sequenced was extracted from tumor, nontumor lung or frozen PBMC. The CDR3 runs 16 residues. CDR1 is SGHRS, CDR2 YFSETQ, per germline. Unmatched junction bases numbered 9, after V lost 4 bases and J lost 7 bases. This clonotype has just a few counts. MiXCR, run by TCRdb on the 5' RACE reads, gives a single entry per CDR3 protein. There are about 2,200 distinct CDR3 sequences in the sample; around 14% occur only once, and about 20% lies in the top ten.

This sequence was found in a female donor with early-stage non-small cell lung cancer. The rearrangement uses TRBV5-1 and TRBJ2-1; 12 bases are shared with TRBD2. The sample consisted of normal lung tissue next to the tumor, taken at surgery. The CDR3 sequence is CASSPPASGGANEQFF. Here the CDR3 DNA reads TGCGCCAGCAGCCCTCCTGCTAGCGGGGGGGCGAATGAGCAGTTCTTC.